The sequence of this T cell receptor (beta chain) was determined in a study of cytotoxic CD8 clonotypes in ibrutinib-treated CLL. Study-wide background: The patients comprised approximately eleven relapsed/refractory and around 14 treatment-naive cases, about 18 IGHV unmutated. Responses: roughly 25 partial, 2 complete; after median approximately 67 months, roughly 14 stayed remitted, around twelve progressed. Treatment had run for a median 12 months, range 6 to 36, when response samples were taken.

This clone was seen a few times. TCRdb's table, derived via immunoSEQ multiplex PCR, lists solely in-frame clones and lacks some. Of under 200,000 clones detected, around 84% appear once; the ten largest clones hold roughly 1.9%. CDR3 length: 13 amino acids. Trimming removed 6 bases at V and 0 bases at J, with 8 bases between. Germline-derived CDR1 and CDR2 are SNHLY and FYNNEI. This receptor was identified in a human donor with chronic lymphocytic leukemia. The chain couples TRBV2 to TRBJ1-1, with D unclear. The sample consisted of PBMCs, taken after 12 months of ibrutinib treatment. The CDR3 is CASSPGMNTEAFF. CDR3 DNA: TGTGCCAGCAGCCCCGGCATGAACACTGAAGCTTTCTTT.